Listed below are T cell receptor beta chains from one sample, sequenced in a study of OX40 agonist ivuxolimab in advanced cancers. The data were produced by immunoSEQ multiplex PCR, yet TCRdb's version contains in-frame clones alone and is incomplete. The sample records 50,000 to 65,000 clones, 88% being singletons. The starting material was CD4+ or CD8+ T cells sorted from blood, obtained in a trial of the OX40 agonist ivuxolimab. The origin of the receptors is an adult with an advanced solid tumor such as melanoma, head and neck, liver or kidney cancer. The CDR3 runs from the conserved cysteine through the conserved F or W. D genes are given only for firm matches. Not every row has a clone size; where given, it reads once, few, many or a size class.

v_call	j_call	d_call	clone_size	cdr3_aa	cdr3_nt
TRBV5-1	TRBJ1-1	TRBD1	NA	CASSYGSGTGFPEAFF	TGCGCCAGCAGCTACGGATCCGGGACAGGGTTTCCTGAAGCTTTCTTT
TRBV28	TRBJ1-5	NA	NA	CASHGQIRNQPQHF	TGTGCCAGCCACGGACAGATACGCAATCAGCCCCAGCATTTT
TRBV9	TRBJ2-7	TRBD1	NA	CASSRGQGIREQYF	TGTGCCAGCAGCAGGGGACAGGGGATTCGAGAGCAGTACTTC
TRBV18	TRBJ1-1	TRBD1	NA	CASSLTSGQGAFF	TGTGCCAGCTCACTTACTTCGGGACAGGGAGCTTTCTTT
TRBV7-9	TRBJ1-2	TRBD1	NA	CASTITGGAGGYTF	TGTGCAAGCACCATTACAGGGGGCGCAGGTGGCTACACCTTC
TRBV7-8	TRBJ2-5	NA	NA	CASSLVALSGEETQYF	TGTGCCAGCAGCTTAGTAGCCCTATCAGGGGAGGAGACCCAGTACTTC
TRBV27	TRBJ2-7	NA	NA	CASSLYLGSYEQYF	TGTGCCAGCAGTTTATATCTGGGTTCCTACGAGCAGTACTTC
TRBV28	TRBJ2-5	NA	NA	CASSQGWETQYF	TGTGCCAGCAGCCAAGGGTGGGAGACCCAGTACTTC
TRBV25-1	TRBJ1-1	NA	NA	CASSEYGGRSNTEAFF	TGTGCCAGCAGTGAATATGGAGGCAGGAGCAACACTGAAGCTTTCTTT
TRBV5-5	TRBJ2-3	NA	few	CASSLAPTAGTDTQYF	TGTGCCAGCAGCTTGGCCCCCACAGCGGGCACAGATACGCAGTATTTT
TRBV7-3	TRBJ2-3	TRBD1	NA	CASSLTRGQGASDTQYF	TGTGCCAGCAGCTTAACGAGGGGACAGGGGGCATCCGATACGCAGTATTTT
TRBV6-5	TRBJ1-4	NA	NA	CASSYDTGEKLFF	TGTGCCAGCAGTTACGACACCGGTGAAAAACTGTTTTTT
TRBV5-4	TRBJ2-5	TRBD2	NA	CASSLAGVQETQYF	TGTGCCAGCAGCCTAGCGGGAGTCCAAGAGACCCAGTACTTC
TRBV11-1	TRBJ2-1	NA	once	CASSLDPNEQFF	TGTGCCAGCAGCTTAGACCCCAATGAGCAGTTCTTC
TRBV7-2	TRBJ1-2	NA	once	CASTGGREPNGYTF	TGTGCCAGCACTGGGGGGAGGGAGCCTAATGGCTACACCTTC
TRBV7-6	TRBJ2-3	NA	NA	CASSAWTGGTDTQYF	TGTGCCAGCAGCGCCTGGACGGGCGGCACAGATACGCAGTATTTT
TRBV7-2	TRBJ1-1	NA	once	CASTIFGQSTEAFF	TGTGCCAGCACCATTTTCGGGCAATCCACTGAAGCTTTCTTT
TRBV19	TRBJ2-1	NA	NA	CASSVRNEQFF	TGTGCCAGTAGTGTGCGAAATGAGCAGTTCTTC
TRBV2	TRBJ1-5	NA	NA	CASSEVQGNQPQHF	TGTGCCAGCAGTGAAGTACAGGGAAATCAGCCCCAGCATTTT
TRBV6-1	TRBJ2-7	NA	NA	CASSDFLEQYF	TGTGCCAGCAGTGATTTTCTCGAGCAGTACTTC
TRBV29-1	TRBJ2-2	TRBD2	NA	CSVPGLAGITGELFF	TGCAGCGTCCCGGGACTAGCGGGGATCACCGGGGAGCTGTTTTTT
TRBV5-4	TRBJ2-1	TRBD2	NA	CASSLGPGLASNEQFF	TGTGCCAGCAGCTTGGGGCCGGGACTAGCTTCAAATGAGCAGTTCTTC
TRBV7-9	TRBJ2-7	TRBD2	NA	CASRSSSSGRVGGKEQYF	TGTGCCAGCAGGTCCTCATCTAGCGGGAGAGTGGGGGGGAAAGAGCAGTACTTC
TRBV6-6	TRBJ2-7	TRBD2	NA	CASSSSGNEQYF	TGTGCCAGCAGTTCTAGCGGGAACGAGCAGTACTTC
TRBV30	TRBJ1-5	TRBD1	NA	CAWSVRRGQGSNQPQHF	TGTGCCTGGAGTGTCAGAAGGGGGCAAGGAAGCAATCAGCCCCAGCATTTT
TRBV18	TRBJ1-1	TRBD1	once	CASSPQTGSTEAFF	TGTGCCAGCTCACCCCAGACAGGGAGCACTGAAGCTTTCTTT
TRBV7-3	TRBJ2-2	NA	NA	CASSLKSISNTGELFF	TGTGCCAGCAGCTTAAAAAGCATATCGAACACCGGGGAGCTGTTTTTT
TRBV5-1	TRBJ2-3	TRBD2	once	CASTGGRRADTQYF	TGCGCCAGCACGGGCGGGAGGAGGGCAGATACGCAGTATTTT
TRBV4-2	TRBJ2-5	NA	NA	CASSQESGATETQYF	TGTGCCAGCAGCCAAGAATCAGGGGCAACAGAGACCCAGTACTTC
TRBV6-5	TRBJ2-1	NA	NA	CASSALAEQFF	TGTGCCAGCAGTGCCTTAGCTGAGCAGTTCTTC
TRBV7-8	TRBJ2-7	TRBD1	NA	CASSSRTGRFHEQYF	TGTGCCAGCAGCTCGAGGACAGGGAGGTTCCACGAGCAGTACTTC
TRBV30	TRBJ1-5	NA	NA	CAWSSQAGSNQPQHF	TGTGCCTGGAGTAGCCAGGCAGGGAGCAATCAGCCCCAGCATTTT